This T cell receptor beta chain was observed in a study of T cells after yellow fever vaccination. Study background: Cell sorting separated EM, EMRA, CM and Tscm memory subsets by CD3, CD45RA, CCR7 and CD95. Preparation used SMART-Seq v4 Ultra Low Input for the low-cell-number fractions.

Study-wide points: Weaker in magnitude, the secondary response showed a faster peak on day 5 versus 15.

The germline gives CDR1 LGHNA, CDR2 YSLEER. The CDR3 has 15 residues. The V and J ends lost 0 bases and 6 bases respectively, with 12 bases between them. This clonotype is medium-sized in the sample. As TCR cDNA was made by 5'RACE template switching, a universal primer site and UMIs were added. TCRdb used MiXCR to reprocess the 5' RACE reads, holding one entry per CDR3 protein. The sample contains about 31,000 distinct CDR3 sequences, roughly a tenth of which appear only once. Specimen: PBMCs, either bulk or a sorted T-cell subset (CD4+, CD8+, memory, or dextramer-sorted; not recorded which), collected roughly 15 days after the first yellow fever vaccination. The chain has TRBV4-3 and TRBJ2-4; D possibly corresponds to TRBD2 (7 bases). This TCR was recovered from a young man who received the YFV17D yellow fever vaccine. The CDR3, as DNA: TGCGCCAGCAGCCAAGATTTCGGGGGGCCAAACATTCAGTACTTC. This codes for CASSQDFGGPNIQYF.